A selection of T cell receptor beta chains follows, all from one sample in a study of shared clonotypes between healthy human individuals. Clones were read by immunoSEQ multiplex PCR, and TCRdb kept only the in-frame ones, dropping some. This sample has roughly 1 million clones, with 70% to 80% found just once. Specimen: memory CD4+ T cells sorted from blood. Source of these receptors: a man aged 18 to 35 in good health. The CDR3 runs from the conserved cysteine through the conserved F or W. Each record gives: V gene, J gene, CDR3 length, clone size, D gene, CDR3 DNA, CDR3 protein. A D gene is named only where the DNA matches it firmly. Only some rows state a clone size, as once, few, many or a class for expanded clones.

>TRBV28|TRBJ2-1|16|.|TRBD1
TGTGCCAGCAGTTTATTTGGGACAGGGGGCAGAGATGAGCAGTTCTTC
CASSLFGTGGRDEQFF
>TRBV27|TRBJ2-3|13|.|.
TGTGCCAGCAGTTTTACAGGGTCAGATACGCAGTATTTT
CASSFTGSDTQYF
>TRBV10-3|TRBJ2-3|14|.|TRBD2
TGTGCCATCATGGGACTAGAGGGAACAGATACGCAGTACTTT
CAIMGLEGTDTQYF
>TRBV7-9|TRBJ2-3|18|.|TRBD2
TGTGCCAGCAGCTTTTCCATGGGGCTAGCGGGAGCGACAGATACGCAGTATTTT
CASSFSMGLAGATDTQYF
>TRBV7-2|TRBJ2-7|16|.|TRBD2
TGTGCCAGCAGCTTCCCTCTTGCGGGAGGTCTAAACGAGCAGTACTTC
CASSFPLAGGLNEQYF
>TRBV9|TRBJ2-5|15|.|.
TGTGCCAGCAGCGTAGGGGGAAGGACAGAAGAGACCCAGTACTTC
CASSVGGRTEETQYF
>TRBV27|TRBJ1-1|13|.|.
TGTGCCAGCAATTCAGGGCTGAACACTGAAGCTTTCTTT
CASNSGLNTEAFF
>TRBV13|TRBJ1-1|15|.|.
TGTGCCAGCAGCTCACAGCTGACTTCGACGGCTGAAGCTTTCTTT
CASSSQLTSTAEAFF
>TRBV10-2|TRBJ2-5|14|.|TRBD1
TGCGCCAGTTGGGACAGGGGGATAAGGGAGACCCAGTACTTC
CASWDRGIRETQYF
>TRBV28|TRBJ1-6|14|.|.
TGTGCCAGCAGTTTTTCAGGATATAATTCACCCCTCCACTTT
CASSFSGYNSPLHF
>TRBV4-3|TRBJ1-2|18|.|.
TGCGCCAGCAGCCAAAAACGGGTATATGGGACATACACCGCTGGCTACACCTTC
CASSQKRVYGTYTAGYTF
>TRBV5-1|TRBJ1-5|13|.|TRBD1
TGCGCCAGCAGCGAAATACAGGGGCAGCCCCAGCATTTT
CASSEIQGQPQHF
>TRBV30|TRBJ2-2|14|.|.
TGTGCCTGGAGTGTAATCTTGAACACCGGGGAGCTGTTTTTT
CAWSVILNTGELFF
>TRBV7-2|TRBJ1-4|15|few|.
TGTGCCAGCAGCTTAGATGCAGGAAATAATGAAAAACTGTTTTTT
CASSLDAGNNEKLFF
>TRBV7-9|TRBJ1-6|15|few|TRBD1
TGTGCCAGCAGCTTAGCCACAGGGGACGTTTCACCCCTCCACTTT
CASSLATGDVSPLHF
>TRBV30|TRBJ1-6|15|.|.
TGTGCCTGGAGTGTACTGGCCAGGGGAGATTCACCCCTCCACTTT
CAWSVLARGDSPLHF
>TRBV9|TRBJ1-3|13|.|.
TGTGCCAGCAGCGAGACATCAGGACACACCATATATTTT
CASSETSGHTIYF
>TRBV9|TRBJ2-1|18|.|.
TGTGCCAGCAGCGTAGGAAGTACACTAGGGCTCTCCTACAATGAGCAGTTCTTC
CASSVGSTLGLSYNEQFF
>TRBV7-2|TRBJ2-2|16|.|.
TGTGCCAGCAGCTTAGAGTTAAGCAGGGTGACCGGGGAGCTGTTTTTT
CASSLELSRVTGELFF
>TRBV2|TRBJ1-2|19|.|.
TGTGCCAGCAGTGAATCGTCTATAGTGGCATCAAGTCGAGTCGGCGGCTACACCTTC
CASSESSIVASSRVGGYTF
>TRBV19|TRBJ2-7|14|.|.
TGTGCCAGTAGTATACTTGGGCAGACCTACGAGCAGTACTTC
CASSILGQTYEQYF
>TRBV5-4|TRBJ2-3|16|.|TRBD2
TGTGCCAGCAGCCCCAGCGGGAGGGCCAATAGAGATACGCAGTATTTT
CASSPSGRANRDTQYF
>TRBV10-2|TRBJ2-7|16|.|TRBD2
TGCGCCAGCAGTGAAAAGTTTACTAGCGGTACCTACGAGCAGTACTTC
CASSEKFTSGTYEQYF
>TRBV7-8|TRBJ1-4|15|few|.
TGTGCCAGCAGCACGCAGGGGTTGGCTAATGAAAAACTGTTTTTT
CASSTQGLANEKLFF
>TRBV5-6|TRBJ1-4|16|.|.
TGTGCCAGCAGCCCCACAGAGGGGGTGACTAATGAAAAACTGTTTTTT
CASSPTEGVTNEKLFF
>TRBV5-1|TRBJ2-7|13|few|.
TGCGCCAGCAGTGGCGGGGCAGAGGATCGGCAGTACTTC
CASSGGAEDRQYF
>TRBV30|TRBJ2-7|15|.|.
TGTGCCTGGAAGACCGGGCCTACAAGGGGGTACGAGCAGTACTTC
CAWKTGPTRGYEQYF
>TRBV15|TRBJ2-7|16|.|TRBD1
TGTGCCACCAGCAGTCCATCCGGGACAGGGATGGGCGAGCAGTACTTC
CATSSPSGTGMGEQYF
>TRBV4-1|TRBJ2-5|16|.|TRBD2
TGCGCCAGCAGCCAAGAAGGACTAGCGCACCAAGAGACCCAGTACTTC
CASSQEGLAHQETQYF
>TRBV7-2|TRBJ2-7|13|.|.
TGTGCCAGCAGCCCGGGGGCGATCCACGAGCAGTACTTC
CASSPGAIHEQYF
>TRBV19|TRBJ2-3|18|.|TRBD2
TGTGCCAGTAGTATAGATCGCGGGAGGCAAGGGGTAACAGATACGCAGTATTTT
CASSIDRGRQGVTDTQYF
>TRBV29-1|TRBJ2-3|16|.|TRBD1
TGCAGCGTTGATTCCGGGACAGGGGGAGGGAGGGATACGCAGTATTTT
CSVDSGTGGGRDTQYF
>TRBV2|TRBJ2-4|15|.|TRBD1
TGTGCCAGCAGCGGTCAGGGGGTCAGTACAGACATTCAGTACTTC
CASSGQGVSTDIQYF
>TRBV10-1|TRBJ1-1|13|.|.
TGCGCCAGTTCACCTTTCAGAAACACTGAAGCTTTCTTT
CASSPFRNTEAFF
>TRBV7-2|TRBJ2-1|15|.|TRBD1
TGTGCCAGCAGCGCGCGTCGGGCAGGGGGCAATGAGCAGTTCTTC
CASSARRAGGNEQFF
>TRBV5-6|TRBJ1-2|16|.|TRBD1
TGTGCCAGCAGCCAACCACAGGGGGACCGCTCCTATGGCTACACCTTC
CASSQPQGDRSYGYTF
>TRBV4-1|TRBJ2-5|16|.|.
TGCGCCAGCAGCCAACAGGGGACATCAATGGACGGGACCCAGTACTTC
CASSQQGTSMDGTQYF
>TRBV11-2|TRBJ2-7|16|.|.
TGTGCCAGCAGCTACAACACAGGGATACCCTCCTACGAGCAGTACTTC
CASSYNTGIPSYEQYF
>TRBV6-6|TRBJ1-2|16|.|.
TGTGCCAGCAGTTATATCCCCGTGGAGGGGGTGAGTGGCTACACCTTC
CASSYIPVEGVSGYTF
>TRBV28|TRBJ2-7|16|.|TRBD2
TGTGCCAGCAGTTTATTTCTAGCGGGGGGTTACGACGAGCAGTACTTC
CASSLFLAGGYDEQYF
>TRBV6-5|TRBJ1-6|14|few|.
TGTGCCAGCAGAACCGACGGGGGACACTCACCCCTCCACTTT
CASRTDGGHSPLHF
>TRBV5-1|TRBJ1-2|14|.|.
TGCGCCAGCAGACCGGGGACGGCTGACTATGGCTACACCTTC
CASRPGTADYGYTF
>TRBV11-2|TRBJ1-4|14|.|.
TGTGCCAGCACCCTGACCGGGGGGGGTGAAAAACTGTTTTTT
CASTLTGGGEKLFF
>TRBV7-2|TRBJ1-1|14|.|.
TGTGCCAGCAGCTTAGCCCGGGGGAAGGGTGAAGCTTTCTTT
CASSLARGKGEAFF
>TRBV30|TRBJ2-6|16|few|.
TGTGCCTGGACCCCGGGAACAACCTCTGGGGCCAACGTCCTGACTTTC
CAWTPGTTSGANVLTF
>TRBV11-2|TRBJ2-5|15|few|.
TGTGCCAGCAGCTGGGGCAGAATTAGGAGTGAGACCCAGTACTTC
CASSWGRIRSETQYF
>TRBV19|TRBJ1-6|13|few|.
TGTGCCAGTAGTCCTCTCCTGGTTTCACCCCTCCACTTT
CASSPLLVSPLHF
>TRBV6-5|TRBJ1-2|13|.|.
TGTGCCAGCAGCGGAGGGTGGAACTATGGCTACACCTTC
CASSGGWNYGYTF
>TRBV9|TRBJ2-2|14|.|.
TGTGCCAGCAGCCAAGTGACGAACACCGGGGAGCTGTTTTTT
CASSQVTNTGELFF